Shown below are 29 T cell receptor beta chains from a single sample sequenced in a study of blood T cells in healthy people across ages. Then a second PCR, running roughly 7 to 11 cycles, was carried out with a sample-barcoded 5' primer and a J-beta primer mix. TCRdb re-analysed the 5' RACE reads in MiXCR, keeping a single row per CDR3 protein. This table holds around 1.7 million distinct CDR3 sequences, roughly 27% found once. The sequenced sample was blood. The source of these receptors is a woman aged 30 to 39 in good health.

The J gene is TRBJ1-5, the V gene TRBV27; D gene unclear. The CDR3 extends over 15 amino acids. The V gene lost 0 bases and the J gene lost 7 bases, with 13 bases spanning the gap. Germline V gives CDR1 MNHEY, CDR2 SMNVEV (reference sequence). The CDR3 nucleotides read TGTGCCAGCAGTTTATCCATCACGGCTGGACAGCCCCAGCATTTT. This translates into CASSLSITAGQPQHF.

This chain uses TRBV5-1 with TRBJ2-5, with a weak D call TRBD2 (5 bases). CDR3 length: 13 residues. V lost 7 bases, J lost 2 bases, and 12 bases lay in between. Germline CDR1 SGHRS, CDR2 YFSETQ. In nucleotides, the CDR3 is TGCGCCAGCGGCACGGGGTTGCAAGAGACCCAGTACTTC. This encodes CASGTGLQETQYF. Combining the CDR3 with reference TRBV5-1 and TRBJ2-5 gives the whole variable domain KAGVTQTPRYLIKTRGQQVTLSCSPISGHRSVSWYQQTPGQGLQFLFEYFSETQRNKGNFPGRFSGRQFSNSRSEMNVSTLELGDSALYLCASGTGLQETQYFGPGTRLLVL.

Points on this clonotype: A read error may produce the germline difference seen at one junction end. The rearrangement uses TRBV7-9 and TRBJ2-4; the D gene is possibly TRBD2 (6 bases). This CDR3 spans 14 amino acids. Germline lookup yields CDR1 SEHNR and CDR2 FQNEAQ (reference sequence). The CDR3 here is CANSLAAGAGKQYF. Here the CDR3 DNA reads TGTGCCAACAGCTTAGCCGCTGGGGCGGGAAAGCAGTACTTC.

This clonotype was seen repeatedly, ten times or more. The V call is TRBV24-1, the J call TRBJ2-1, with 9 nucleotides matching TRBD1. V was clipped by 3 bases and J by 2 bases; unmatched bases: 4. CDR3 length: 16 residues. Germline V gene lookup returns CDR1 KGHDR and CDR2 SFDVKD. The CDR3 DNA reads TGTGCCACCAGTGATACGACAGGGGGAACCTACAATGAGCAGTTCTTC. Its translation: CATSDTTGGTYNEQFF.

This clonotype was counted only a few times. This sequence joins TRBV20-1 and TRBJ2-1; no definite D call. The V gene lost 2 bases and the J gene lost 4 bases, with 6 bases spanning the gap. In germline, CDR1 is DFQATT, CDR2 SNEGSKA (reference sequence). CDR3 length equals 12 residues. The CDR3 nucleotides read TGCAGTGCTAGAAACGGTTACAATGAGCAGTTCTTC. It translates to CSARNGYNEQFF.

This clonotype was seen a handful of times. This sequence joins TRBV2 and TRBJ1-2; D call uncertain. The germline V gene has CDR1 SNHLY and CDR2 FYNNEI. The CDR3 is made up of 11 amino acids. Trimming removed 9 bases at V and 8 bases at J, with 13 bases between. The CDR3 nucleotides read TGTGCCAGGAGGGCCGAAGTGGGCTACACCTTC. Protein product: CARRAEVGYTF.

The J gene is TRBJ2-3, the V gene TRBV11-2; 10 bases agree with TRBD2. The CDR3 loop spans 17 amino acids. The junction had 13 bases not matched to a gene; V was cut back by 3 bases and J by 7 bases. Germline CDR1 reads SGHAT; CDR2 reads FQNNGV. The CDR3 DNA is TGTGCCAGCAGCTTCCTACCGGGACTAGCGACTACATATACGCAGTATTTT. Protein sequence: CASSFLPGLATTYTQYF.

This chain joins TRBV27 and TRBJ2-1; D call uncertain. Germline CDR1 MNHEY, CDR2 SMNVEV (reference sequence). Trimming took off 6 bases at V and 3 bases at J, with 18 bases between the two ends. This CDR3 is 16 amino acids long. The chain's CDR3 is CASSRLGSRGYNEQFF. The CDR3 nucleotides read TGTGCCAGCAGCCGACTTGGTTCTAGAGGCTACAATGAGCAGTTCTTC.

This clonotype appeared a few times. The CDR3 sequence is CASSSAERKTGELFF. DNA for the CDR3: TGTGCCAGCAGCTCCGCCGAGCGGAAGACCGGGGAGCTGTTTTTT. This chain joins TRBV12-3 or TRBV12-4 and TRBJ2-2; the D gene is possibly TRBD2 (5 bases). V shed 6 bases and J shed 5 bases, with 16 bases lying between them. The CDR3 spans 15 residues.

The V and J genes are TRBV12-5 and TRBJ2-6, with a possible D match to TRBD2 (6 bases). Germline V gene sequence: CDR1 LGHNT, CDR2 FRNRAP. V was cut by 0 bases and J by 0 bases, with 6 bases left in between. This CDR3 spans 16 amino acids. The CDR3 region is CASGLVGSSGANVLTF. Here the CDR3 DNA reads TGTGCTAGTGGTTTGGTCGGGAGCTCTGGGGCCAACGTCCTGACTTTC.

The genes are TRBV20-1 and TRBJ1-1, with no clear D. The CDR3 length is 14 residues. Between the trimmed V and J ends, which lost 0 bases and 0 bases, there was a span of 8 bases. Germline V gives CDR1 DFQATT, CDR2 SNEGSKA (reference sequence). The CDR3 loop is CSAREYGMNTEAFF. The DNA for the CDR3 is TGCAGTGCTAGAGAATATGGGATGAACACTGAAGCTTTCTTT.

This chain joins TRBV5-1 and TRBJ2-7; 7 bases match TRBD1. The CDR3 covers 14 residues. CDR1 is SGHRS, CDR2 YFSETQ, per germline. V was clipped by 4 bases and J by 6 bases; unmatched bases: 10. CDR3 in amino acids: CASSGDREKAEQYF. In DNA, the CDR3 is TGCGCCAGCAGCGGTGACAGGGAGAAAGCCGAGCAGTACTTC. The full variable domain, with the rest looked up from reference TRBV5-1 and TRBJ2-7, is KAGVTQTPRYLIKTRGQQVTLSCSPISGHRSVSWYQQTPGQGLQFLFEYFSETQRNKGNFPGRFSGRQFSNSRSEMNVSTLELGDSALYLCASSGDREKAEQYFGPGTRLTVT.

This rearrangement joins TRBV7-2 to TRBJ2-3; 11 bases fit TRBD2. Germline-derived CDR1 and CDR2 are SGHTA and FQGNSA. The J segment lost 5 bases and the V segment lost 5 bases, leaving 9 bases of the junction unmatched. CDR3 length: 16 amino acids. The CDR3 loop reads CASSLRYSGGGDTQYF. As DNA, the CDR3 is TGTGCCAGCAGCCTCCGATATAGCGGGGGGGGAGATACGCAGTATTTT.

V and J are TRBV7-2 and TRBJ2-7; possibly TRBD2 for D (8 bases). Germline V CDR1 and CDR2: SGHTA, FQGNSA. CDR3 length: 16 residues. Trimming cost V 4 bases and J 4 bases, with 20 bases left between them. CDR3 protein: CASSSGGGEGIYEQYF. CDR3 nucleotides: TGTGCCAGCAGCTCGGGAGGGGGCGAGGGAATATACGAGCAGTACTTC.

This chain joins TRBV12-3 or TRBV12-4 and TRBJ1-2; D is undetermined. V shed 3 bases and J shed 4 bases, with 12 bases lying between them. CDR3 size: 14 residues. The CDR3 sequence is CASSFTRPSYGYTF. CDR3 nucleotide sequence: TGTGCCAGCAGTTTTACCCGTCCTAGCTATGGCTACACCTTC.

For this clonotype: The junction departs from the called germline gene at one end, perhaps through a read error. V is TRBV12-3 or TRBV12-4 and J is TRBJ2-1; D remains ambiguous. The length of the CDR3 is 17 residues. CDR3 DNA: TGTGCCGGCAGTATCAAAGCCCTAAAGAGCTCCTACAATGAGCAGTTCTTC. Translating it yields CAGSIKALKSSYNEQFF.

This clonotype was picked up many times. The genes are TRBV7-3 and TRBJ2-1, with 11 bases identical to TRBD2. This CDR3 is built from 18 residues. Losses at the gene ends were 4 bases for V and 4 bases for J; bases not matched to a gene: 12. From germline, CDR1 is SGHTA and CDR2 FQGTGA. The CDR3 reads CASSSSFSGGEGYNEQFF. The CDR3 nucleotides are TGTGCCAGCAGCTCGTCCTTTAGCGGGGGGGAGGGTTACAATGAGCAGTTCTTC.

At least ten counts were recorded for this clonotype. The chain joins TRBV7-2 to TRBJ2-5; D is possibly TRBD2 (6 bases). Germline lookup yields CDR1 SGHTA and CDR2 FQGNSA. Trimming pared 6 bases from V and 4 bases from J, leaving 21 bases between. This CDR3 contains 16 residues. The CDR3 region has the DNA TGTGCCAGCAGAACTAACGGGAATCTGGGGGGAGAGACCCAGTACTTC. Translation gives CASRTNGNLGGETQYF.

Notes on this clonotype: This clone may be a read error of a much larger clone one base away. The chain couples TRBV5-5 to TRBJ1-2; TRBD1 might be the D (5 bases). The CDR3 extends over 13 amino acids. Germline CDR1 reads SGHKS; CDR2 reads YYEKEE (reference sequence). For the CDR3, the DNA is TGTGCCAGCAGCTTAGACAGACTTTATGACTACACCTTC. Translating it yields CASSLDRLYDYTF.

This clonotype showed up many times. The chain has TRBV29-1 and TRBJ2-5; the D gene is possibly TRBD1 (6 bases). Germline V gene data show CDR1 as SQVTM and CDR2 as ANQGSEA. Trimming pared 4 bases from V and 1 base from J, leaving 13 bases between. This CDR3 spans 14 amino acids. Here the CDR3 DNA reads TGCAGCGTTGCCGAACAGGGTACCCAAGAGACCCAGTACTTC. Protein sequence: CSVAEQGTQETQYF.

The chain uses TRBV6-5 and TRBJ2-3; the D is unclear. CDR1 is MNHEY, CDR2 SVGAGI, per germline. Trimming removed 0 bases from V and 1 base from J, with 5 bases in between. This CDR3 is 14 amino acids long. The CDR3 DNA is TGTGCCAGCAGTTACTCTTATGGCACAGATACGCAGTATTTT. Residues: CASSYSYGTDTQYF.

This clonotype showed up just a few times. The chain is built from TRBV5-1 and TRBJ2-1, with D possibly TRBD1 on 6 matching bases. V lost 0 bases and J 10 bases, leaving 32 bases between the germline ends. The CDR3 is 20 amino acids. Germline CDR1 reads SGHRS; CDR2 reads YFSETQ. The CDR3 sequence is CASSLEGSMLLNGDKNEQFF. In DNA form, the CDR3 reads TGCGCCAGCAGCTTGGAGGGTAGCATGCTCCTTAACGGGGACAAAAACGAGCAGTTCTTC.

This clonotype appeared a single time. The V and J genes are TRBV20-1 and TRBJ2-1; no definite D call. This CDR3 contains 13 residues. Germline lookup yields CDR1 DFQATT and CDR2 SNEGSKA (reference sequence). Trimming removed 0 bases at V and 5 bases at J, with 8 bases between. This chain's CDR3 is CSARDSPDNEQFF. CDR3 in DNA: TGCAGTGCTAGAGATTCCCCAGACAATGAGCAGTTCTTC.

The rearrangement links TRBV18 to TRBJ2-5, with D possibly TRBD2 on 5 matching bases. CDR3 size: 13 residues. CDR1 KGHSH and CDR2 LQKENI come from the germline V gene. The V and J ends lost 3 bases and 11 bases respectively, with 16 bases between them. The CDR3 reads CASSPLPRREQYF. CDR3 DNA sequence: TGTGCCAGCTCACCCCTCCCAAGAAGGGAGCAGTACTTC.

The chain joins TRBV20-1 to TRBJ1-1; D possibly corresponds to TRBD1 (5 bases). Per germline, CDR1 DFQATT and CDR2 SNEGSKA (reference sequence). V dropped 6 bases and J dropped 4 bases, with 18 bases sitting between them. CDR3 size: 14 residues. The CDR3 DNA follows: TGCAGTGCCCCGAAGAATCGGGGGAGCACTGAAGCTTTCTTT. Translating it yields CSAPKNRGSTEAFF.

The V call is TRBV19, the J call TRBJ1-4; 8 bases match TRBD1. The CDR3 loop spans 15 amino acids. Germline values: CDR1 LNHDA, CDR2 SQIVND (reference sequence). With V trimmed by 2 bases and J by 5 bases, 4 bases remained unmatched. CDR3 nucleotide sequence: TGTGCCAGTAGTATAAGGACAGGGAGGAATGAAAAACTGTTTTTT. Translation: CASSIRTGRNEKLFF.

For this clonotype: It may be a read error: a sequence one base away is much more abundant. Likely a read error: the CDR3 ends without its conserved phenylalanine or tryptophan. This rearrangement joins TRBV12-3 or TRBV12-4 to TRBJ2-7; TRBD1 matches at 10 bases. V lost 6 bases and J lost 3; bases outside the gene matches: 8. The CDR3 runs 15 residues. CDR3 sequence: CASRPTTGGYYEQYL. The CDR3 region has the DNA TGTGCCAGCAGACCTACGACAGGGGGCTACTACGAGCAGTACCTC.

CDR3 residues: CASTGGVNTEAFF. Written as DNA, the CDR3 is TGTGCCAGCACCGGGGGAGTGAACACTGAAGCTTTCTTT. The rearrangement links TRBV3-1 to TRBJ1-1; a possible D gene is TRBD1 (5 bases). The V end was cut by 7 bases, the J end by 0 bases, with 9 bases between. The V gene's germline CDR1 is LGHDT and CDR2 YNNKEL (reference sequence). The CDR3 runs to 13 residues.

The chain is built from TRBV7-9 and TRBJ2-5; D may be TRBD1 (5 bases). The germline V gene encodes CDR1 SEHNR and CDR2 FQNEAQ (reference sequence). Deletions cut 6 bases from V and 1 base from J, with 15 bases between. The length of the CDR3 is 15 residues. CDR3 sequence reads: CASSPGDRLQETQYF. For the CDR3, the DNA is TGTGCCAGCAGTCCGGGCGACAGACTCCAAGAGACCCAGTACTTC.